These 32 T cell receptor beta chains share one sample of origin, sequenced in a study of T cells in Graves' hyperthyroidism and ophthalmopathy. Amplification of TCR beta CDR3 regions used RNA as the template. Using the HTBI primer set, a first-round RT-PCR was run on the TCR CDR3. TCRdb re-called the multiplex PCR reads with MiXCR, one entry per CDR3 protein. This table has more than 300,000 distinct CDR3 sequences, 14% appearing once. The sample consisted of blood. The receptors shown here come from a woman aged 30 to 39 with Graves' ophthalmopathy.

Remarks on this clonotype: This could be a read error, since a much larger clone is one nucleotide away. This chain connects TRBV7-2 to TRBJ1-3, with D unclear. The V end was cut by 2 bases, the J end by 4 bases, with 12 bases between. The CDR3 totals 15 residues. CDR1 is SGHTA, CDR2 FQGNSA, per germline. Here the CDR3 DNA reads TGTGCCAGCAGCTTACTGGGGTCGGGAGGAAACACCATATATTTT. Translation: CASSLLGSGGNTIYF.

This clonotype has ten or more counts. The chain combines TRBV7-8 with TRBJ1-2, with D perhaps TRBD1 (5 bases). The CDR3 spans 16 residues. V was pared by 7 bases and J by 4 bases, with 22 bases between. The V gene's germline CDR1 is SGHVS and CDR2 FQNEAQ. CDR3 in amino acids: CASTPALYGGSYGYTF. The DNA of the CDR3 is TGTGCCAGCACCCCAGCTCTGTACGGGGGGTCCTATGGCTACACCTTC.

This clonotype was counted ten times or more. The chain joins TRBV6-5 to TRBJ2-3; D tentatively reads TRBD1 or TRBD2 (5 bases each). V lost 3 bases and J lost 0, with 10 bases in between. Germline V CDR1 and CDR2: MNHEY, SVGAGI. The CDR3 has 15 residues. CDR3 amino acids: CASSYRGASTDTQYF. The CDR3, as DNA: TGTGCCAGCAGTTATAGAGGGGCTAGCACAGATACGCAGTATTTT.

This clonotype came up many times. The genes are TRBV6-2 or TRBV6-3 and TRBJ2-3, with D possibly being TRBD1 or TRBD2 (5 bases each). Germline V CDR1 and CDR2: MNHEY, SVGEGT. This CDR3 has 13 residues. Between the trimmed V and J ends, which lost 8 bases and 0 bases, there was a span of 9 bases. CDR3 loop: CASLGTSTDTQYF. DNA for the CDR3: TGTGCCAGCCTGGGGACGAGCACAGATACGCAGTATTTT.

This clonotype appeared a few times. The V gene is TRBV10-3, the J gene TRBJ1-4, with no clear D. Trimming stripped 9 bases from V and 3 bases from J, with 11 bases between. Germline CDR1 is ENHRY and CDR2 is SYGVKD. This CDR3 region has 13 residues. CDR3 coding DNA: TGTGCCATTGGGCAGCAAGCTAATGAAAAACTGTTTTTT. This translates into CAIGQQANEKLFF.

There are many counts of this clonotype. The chain couples TRBV4-2 to TRBJ1-3, with D perhaps TRBD1 (6 bases). This CDR3 is 15 amino acids long. CDR1 is LGHNA, CDR2 YNFKEQ, per germline. V lost 0 bases and J 0 bases, leaving 6 bases between the germline ends. CDR3 DNA sequence: TGTGCCAGCAGCCAAGACAGGGGCTCTGGAAACACCATATATTTT. Translated, it gives CASSQDRGSGNTIYF.

On this clonotype itself: A much larger clone sits a single nucleotide away, making a read error possible. The V gene is TRBV28, the J gene TRBJ1-4, with unresolved D. Trimming shortened V by 5 bases and J by 8 bases, and 9 bases separated the two germline ends. Per the germline V gene, CDR1 is MDHEN and CDR2 is SYDVKM. This CDR3 is 12 amino acids long. The CDR3 is CASSVGCEKLFF. Written as DNA, the CDR3 is TGTGCCAGCAGTGTTGGTTGCGAAAAACTGTTTTTT.

This clonotype appeared a few times. The rearrangement uses TRBV7-9 and TRBJ2-7; D is ambiguous. The CDR3 consists of 14 residues. The germline gives CDR1 SEHNR, CDR2 FQNEAQ (reference sequence). Between the trimmed V and J ends, which lost 1 base and 2 bases, there was a span of 9 bases. CDR3 DNA: TGTGCCAGCAGCTTAGGCGAGAGAGCCTACGAGCAGTACTTC. Amino acid sequence: CASSLGERAYEQYF.

This clonotype has ten or more counts. The chain carries TRBV28 and TRBJ2-1; maybe TRBD2 (7 bases). Germline V gene sequence: CDR1 MDHEN, CDR2 SYDVKM. V was clipped by 2 bases and J by 7 bases, with 12 bases between them. The CDR3 has 14 amino acids. The CDR3 DNA is TGTGCCAGCAGTTTAGGGGGGGGCAGTAATGAGCAGTTCTTC. This translates into CASSLGGGSNEQFF.

The V gene is TRBV7-6, the J gene TRBJ2-7; D is possibly TRBD1 or TRBD2 (5 bases each). Trimming pared 4 bases from V and 6 bases from J, leaving 13 bases between. CDR1 SGHVS and CDR2 FNYEAQ come from the germline V gene. The CDR3 has 13 residues. CDR3 DNA sequence: TGTGCCAGCAGCTGGGGAGACAGCGCCGAGCAGTACTTC. Encoded protein: CASSWGDSAEQYF.

This clonotype was seen a few times. The chain links TRBV7-2 to TRBJ1-2, with 9 bases aligning to TRBD1. In germline, CDR1 is SGHTA, CDR2 FQGNSA. This CDR3 spans 18 amino acids. Trimming took 1 base from V and 1 from J; bases not matched to a gene: 10. The CDR3 loop is CASSLVSGQGSNNYGYTF. CDR3 DNA sequence: TGTGCCAGCAGCTTAGTATCGGGACAGGGCTCTAATAACTATGGCTACACCTTC.

There are many counts of this clonotype. The genes are TRBV6-1 and TRBJ2-7; D gene ambiguous. With 7 bases removed from V and 2 bases from J, the gap between germline ends came to 9 bases. This CDR3 has 12 amino acids. CDR1 and CDR2 from the germline V gene are MNHNS and SASEGT. CDR3: CASIPGPYEQYF. CDR3 nucleotides: TGTGCCAGCATCCCAGGTCCCTACGAGCAGTACTTC.

This clonotype was found many times. J is TRBJ1-4 and V is TRBV20-1; 7 positions match TRBD1. The J segment lost 8 bases and the V segment lost 1 base, leaving 10 bases of the junction unmatched. Germline V gene sequence: CDR1 DFQATT, CDR2 SNEGSKA (reference sequence). The CDR3 has 15 amino acids. The CDR3 spells CSARGDRVKGEKLFF. The CDR3, as DNA: TGCAGTGCTAGAGGAGACAGGGTAAAGGGGGAAAAACTGTTTTTT.

This clonotype has a handful of counts. The chain uses TRBV24-1 and TRBJ2-1, with TRBD2 matching 7 bases. The ends lost 2 bases at V and 6 bases at J; junction bases unmatched: 9. Germline lookup yields CDR1 KGHDR and CDR2 SFDVKD. The CDR3 has 16 residues. The CDR3 here is CATSDWGTREGNEQFF. The CDR3 nucleotides are TGTGCCACCAGTGATTGGGGGACCAGGGAGGGCAATGAGCAGTTCTTC.

This clonotype was recorded at least ten times. The genes are TRBV5-4 and TRBJ2-2; 10 positions match TRBD2. The CDR3 consists of 19 residues. Per germline, CDR1 SGHNT and CDR2 YYREEE (reference sequence). V dropped 0 bases and J dropped 1; count of bases not matched to a gene: 9. CDR3 amino acids: CASSLEESGGDWNTGELFF. CDR3 DNA sequence: TGTGCCAGCAGCTTGGAAGAGAGCGGGGGGGACTGGAACACCGGGGAGCTGTTTTTT.

This clonotype was picked up many times. This chain connects TRBV5-6 to TRBJ2-1, with D tentatively TRBD1 (5 bases). Trimming took 2 bases from V and 10 from J, leaving 13 bases between them. CDR3 length equals 13 residues. Per the germline V gene, CDR1 is SGHDT and CDR2 is YYEEEE. The CDR3 reads CASSFVRGEEQFF. In nucleotides, the CDR3 is TGTGCCAGCAGCTTCGTTAGGGGTGAGGAGCAGTTCTTC.

This clonotype has ten or more counts. The chain links TRBV2 to TRBJ1-5; 9 bases map to TRBD1. V was clipped by 6 bases and J by 9 bases; unmatched bases: 6. CDR1 is SNHLY, CDR2 FYNNEI, per germline. This CDR3 contains 13 residues. CDR3 bases: TGTGCCAGCAGAGATACAGGGGGCGCGCCCCAGCATTTT. As protein: CASRDTGGAPQHF.

This clonotype was seen ten or more times. V and J are TRBV3-1 and TRBJ2-4; TRBD2 aligns across 7 bases. J was trimmed by 7 bases and V by 4 bases; bases with no gene match: 13. From germline, CDR1 is LGHDT and CDR2 YNNKEL (reference sequence). This CDR3 is 16 amino acids long. The CDR3 DNA reads as TGTGCCAGCAGCCGAGGGGTAGGACTAGACCAGAACATTCAGTACTTC. Protein: CASSRGVGLDQNIQYF.

The V call is TRBV3-1, the J call TRBJ1-3; D ambiguous. V gave up 3 bases and J gave up 3 bases, with 6 bases separating them. The CDR3 extends over 13 amino acids. Germline V gives CDR1 LGHDT, CDR2 YNNKEL (reference sequence). Here the CDR3 reads CASSHLLGNTIYF. The CDR3 nucleotides read TGTGCCAGCAGCCATTTACTTGGAAACACCATATATTTT.

This clonotype was picked up many times. This chain uses TRBV18 with TRBJ2-7; TRBD1 aligns across 8 bases. The J segment lost 3 bases and the V segment lost 3 bases, leaving 4 bases of the junction unmatched. The CDR3 length is 14 residues. Germline V gene lookup returns CDR1 KGHSH and CDR2 LQKENI. The CDR3 DNA follows: TGTGCCAGCTCACCCATCGGACAGGGCTACGAGCAGTACTTC. This gives the protein CASSPIGQGYEQYF.

This clonotype was counted only a few times. The genes are TRBV5-6 and TRBJ2-7, with D perhaps matching TRBD1 (5 bases). CDR1 SGHDT and CDR2 YYEEEE come from the germline V gene. Trimming left V 1 base short and J 1 base short, with 12 bases between. The CDR3 extends over 15 amino acids. CDR3 nucleotides: TGTGCCAGCAGCTTGAAAGGACACCTTTCCTACGAGCAGTACTTC. The encoded protein is CASSLKGHLSYEQYF.

This clonotype appeared many times. The chain combines TRBV15 with TRBJ1-1; D might be TRBD1 (5 bases). The V and J ends lost 1 base and 11 bases respectively, with 14 bases between them. The length of the CDR3 is 13 residues. Germline values: CDR1 LNHNV, CDR2 YYDKDF (reference sequence). CDR3 amino acids: CATSRGGEGEAFF. The DNA of the CDR3 is TGTGCCACCAGCAGAGGAGGGGAGGGTGAGGCTTTCTTT.

This clonotype was detected many times. The rearrangement links TRBV28 to TRBJ2-1; 10 bases agree with TRBD2. The V segment lost 9 bases and the J segment 8 bases; nucleotides outside the gene matches: 7. Germline V gives CDR1 MDHEN, CDR2 SYDVKM. The CDR3 is 13 residues long. The CDR3 reads CASWSGGVDEQFF. The CDR3 DNA sequence: TGTGCCAGTTGGAGCGGGGGGGTGGATGAGCAGTTCTTC.

This clonotype occurred many times. The J gene is TRBJ1-1, the V gene TRBV12-3 or TRBV12-4, with D maybe TRBD1 (5 bases). This CDR3 region has 14 residues. The germline V and J ends were trimmed by 7 bases and 6 bases, with 18 bases remaining between them. CDR3 DNA: TGTGCCAGCACCTCGGGCCGGGGGGAAGCTGAAGCTTTCTTT. It specifies CASTSGRGEAEAFF.

This clonotype was seen repeatedly, ten times or more. The chain combines TRBV12-3 or TRBV12-4 with TRBJ2-3; tentative D call: TRBD1 (7 bases). The CDR3 has 15 amino acids. V lost 5 bases, J lost 0 bases, and 12 bases lay in between. In nucleotides, the CDR3 is TGTGCCAGCAGTGCGGGACAGCGAAGCACAGATACGCAGTATTTT. It codes for CASSAGQRSTDTQYF.

This clonotype was found many times. V and J are TRBV7-2 and TRBJ1-1, with D unresolved. The CDR3 runs to 14 residues. V was shortened by 2 bases and J by 0 bases, with 7 bases between the two germline ends. Germline-derived CDR1 and CDR2 are SGHTA and FQGNSA. CDR3 sequence (DNA): TGTGCCAGCAGCTTACCTTGGATGAACACTGAAGCTTTCTTT. This gives the protein CASSLPWMNTEAFF.

In its sample, this clonotype was seen many times. The CDR3 bases are TGCGCCAGCAGTAGACAGGGGGAAGAGACCCAGTACTTC. Translated, it gives CASSRQGEETQYF. The genes are TRBV4-1 and TRBJ2-5, with 9 bases that match TRBD1. V trimming: 6 bases; J trimming: 3 bases; junction bases outside the gene matches: 2. The length of the CDR3 is 13 residues. CDR1 and CDR2 from the germline V gene are MGHRA and YSYEKL.

Many counts were recorded for this clonotype. The V and J genes are TRBV20-1 and TRBJ1-1; 9 nucleotides agree with TRBD1. J was trimmed by 0 bases and V by 6 bases; bases with no gene match: 8. The CDR3 length is 15 residues. CDR1 is DFQATT, CDR2 SNEGSKA, per germline (reference sequence). CDR3 coding DNA: TGCAGTGCCGTCCCGGGACAGGGATTGAACACTGAAGCTTTCTTT. It yields the protein CSAVPGQGLNTEAFF.

As regards this clonotype: This could be a read error, since a much larger clone is one nucleotide away. The rearrangement joins TRBV2 to TRBJ1-4, with D maybe TRBD1 (6 bases). V was trimmed by 5 bases and J by 10 bases, leaving 17 bases between them. Per germline, CDR1 SNHLY and CDR2 FYNNEI. The CDR3 sequence is 14 residues long. The CDR3 reads CASSNGQPGGKLFF. In DNA form, the CDR3 reads TGTGCCAGCAGTAACGGACAGCCGGGCGGAAAACTGTTTTTT.

This clonotype was picked up many times. This chain connects TRBV7-8 to TRBJ1-1, with a possible D match to TRBD1 (5 bases). This CDR3 is 13 amino acids long. Trimming stripped 5 bases from V and 4 bases from J, with 11 bases between. CDR1 and CDR2 from the germline V gene are SGHVS and FQNEAQ. The CDR3 DNA sequence: TGTGCCAGCAGCCCAACGGGGGGCACTGAAGCTTTCTTT. Translation gives CASSPTGGTEAFF.

This clonotype was counted many times. The V gene is TRBV30, the J gene TRBJ2-3, with TRBD2 matching 7 bases. Trimming cost V 0 bases and J 4 bases; bases outside gene matches: 7. Germline lookup yields CDR1 GTSNPN and CDR2 SVGIG (reference sequence). The CDR3 length is 15 residues. CDR3 amino acids: CAWSVRVGGSDTQYF. CDR3 DNA: TGTGCCTGGAGTGTACGTGTCGGGGGGTCAGATACGCAGTATTTT.

Ten or more counts support this clonotype. This chain connects TRBV4-2 to TRBJ2-4, with D tentatively TRBD1 (6 bases). The V gene lost 4 bases and the J gene lost 7 bases, with 11 bases spanning the gap. Germline V lookup: CDR1 LGHNA, CDR2 YNFKEQ. The CDR3 extends over 13 amino acids. Here the CDR3 reads CASSRDTGNIQYF. The CDR3 DNA reads as TGTGCCAGCAGCCGAGATACAGGGAACATTCAGTACTTC.